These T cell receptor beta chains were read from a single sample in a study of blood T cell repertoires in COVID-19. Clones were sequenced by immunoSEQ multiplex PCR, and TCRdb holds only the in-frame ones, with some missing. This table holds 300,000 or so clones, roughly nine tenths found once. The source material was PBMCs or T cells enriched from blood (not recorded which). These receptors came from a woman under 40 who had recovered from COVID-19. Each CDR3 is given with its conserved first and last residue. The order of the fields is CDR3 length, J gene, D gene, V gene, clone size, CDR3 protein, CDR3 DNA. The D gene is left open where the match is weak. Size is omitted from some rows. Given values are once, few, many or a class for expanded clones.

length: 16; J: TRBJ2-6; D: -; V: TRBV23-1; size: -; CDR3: CASSQSDRPGANVLTF; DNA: TGCGCCAGCAGTCAATCGGACAGACCTGGGGCCAACGTCCTGACTTTC
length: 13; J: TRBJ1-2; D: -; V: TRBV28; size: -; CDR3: CASSLGPHWGYTF; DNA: TGTGCCAGCAGTTTAGGCCCCCATTGGGGCTACACCTTC
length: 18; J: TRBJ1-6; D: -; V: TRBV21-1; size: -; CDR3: CASSRLGQGSSYNSPLHF; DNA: TGTGCCAGCAGCAGACTGGGACAGGGGAGCTCCTATAATTCACCCCTCCACTTT
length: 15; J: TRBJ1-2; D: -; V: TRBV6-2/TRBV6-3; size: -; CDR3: CASSYSTGRGSGYTF; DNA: TGTGCCAGCAGTTACTCGACGGGCAGGGGTTCTGGCTACACCTTC
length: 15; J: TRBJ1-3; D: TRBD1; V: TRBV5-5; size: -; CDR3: CASSPPPGQGANLDF; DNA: TGTGCCAGCAGCCCCCCCCCGGGACAGGGGGCTAACTTGGATTTT
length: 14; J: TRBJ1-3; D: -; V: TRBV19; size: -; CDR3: CASAPGGTGNTIYF; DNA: TGTGCCAGTGCGCCGGGCGGGACTGGAAACACCATATATTTT
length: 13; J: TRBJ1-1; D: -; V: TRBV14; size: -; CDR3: CASSQGSGTEAFF; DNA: TGTGCCAGCAGCCAAGGTTCAGGGACTGAAGCTTTCTTT
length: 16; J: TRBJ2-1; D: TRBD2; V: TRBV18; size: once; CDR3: CASSLSSGGRYNEQFF; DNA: TGTGCCAGCTCACTTTCTAGCGGGGGTCGGTACAATGAGCAGTTCTTC
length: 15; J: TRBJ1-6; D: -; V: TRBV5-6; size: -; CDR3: CASSLASGANSPLHF; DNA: TGTGCCAGCAGCTTGGCCTCTGGGGCAAATTCACCCCTCCACTTT
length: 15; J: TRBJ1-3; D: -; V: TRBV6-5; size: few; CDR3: CASSATAVSGNTIYF; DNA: TGTGCCAGCTCTGCGACAGCCGTCTCTGGAAACACCATATATTTT
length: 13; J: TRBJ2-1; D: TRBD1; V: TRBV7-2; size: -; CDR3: CASRQGIYNEQFF; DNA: TGTGCCAGCCGACAGGGGATTTACAATGAGCAGTTCTTC
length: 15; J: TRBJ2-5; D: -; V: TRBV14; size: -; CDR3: CASSHSGSSRETQYF; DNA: TGTGCCAGCAGCCACTCGGGATCGTCAAGGGAGACCCAGTACTTC
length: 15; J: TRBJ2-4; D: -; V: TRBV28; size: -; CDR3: CASSSPTDRLNIQYF; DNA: TGTGCCAGCAGTTCCCCAACAGACCGCTTAAACATTCAGTACTTC
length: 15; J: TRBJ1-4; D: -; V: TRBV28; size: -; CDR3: CASSSPSDWPEKLFF; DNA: TGTGCCAGCAGTTCCCCCTCGGACTGGCCTGAAAAACTGTTTTTT
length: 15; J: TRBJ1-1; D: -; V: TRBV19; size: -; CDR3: CASSIGAGTTTEAFF; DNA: TGTGCCAGTAGTATAGGTGCGGGCACGACCACTGAAGCTTTCTTT
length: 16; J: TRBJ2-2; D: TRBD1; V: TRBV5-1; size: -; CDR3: CASSPGQGVDTGELFF; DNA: TGCGCCAGCAGCCCGGGACAGGGGGTGGACACCGGGGAGCTGTTTTTT
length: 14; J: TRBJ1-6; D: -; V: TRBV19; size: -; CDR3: CASSNRQYNSPLHF; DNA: TGTGCCAGTAGTAACCGACAGTATAATTCACCCCTCCACTTT
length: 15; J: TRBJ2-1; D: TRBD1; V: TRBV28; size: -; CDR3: CASSPSDRVYNEQFF; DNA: TGTGCCAGCAGTCCGTCGGACAGGGTCTACAATGAGCAGTTCTTC
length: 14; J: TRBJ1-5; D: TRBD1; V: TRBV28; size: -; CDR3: CASSTPDRDQPQHF; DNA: TGTGCCAGCAGTACCCCGGACAGGGATCAGCCCCAGCATTTT
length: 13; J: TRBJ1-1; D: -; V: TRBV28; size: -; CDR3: CASIEISDTEAFF; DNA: TGTGCCAGCATAGAGATTTCGGACACTGAAGCTTTCTTT
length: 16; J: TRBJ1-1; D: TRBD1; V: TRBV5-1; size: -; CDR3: CASSLGTGTGGERAFF; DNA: TGCGCCAGCAGCTTGGGGACCGGGACAGGGGGCGAAAGAGCTTTCTTT
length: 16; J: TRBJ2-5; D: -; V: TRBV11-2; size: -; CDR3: CASSFSRDRLTGTQYF; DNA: TGTGCCAGCAGCTTCTCCCGCGACAGGCTAACGGGGACCCAGTACTTC
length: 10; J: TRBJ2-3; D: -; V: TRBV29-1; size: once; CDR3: CSVDSGTQYF; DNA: TGCAGCGTTGACAGTGGTACGCAGTATTTT
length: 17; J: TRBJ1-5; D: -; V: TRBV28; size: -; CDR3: CASSSYGGPVSNQPQHF; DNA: TGTGCCAGCAGTTCTTACGGGGGGCCAGTAAGCAATCAGCCCCAGCATTTT
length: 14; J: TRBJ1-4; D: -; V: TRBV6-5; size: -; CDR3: CASSLRGIGEKLFF; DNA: TGTGCCAGCAGCCTAAGGGGCATTGGGGAAAAACTGTTTTTT
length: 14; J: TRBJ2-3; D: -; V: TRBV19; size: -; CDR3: CASSKQVRTDTQYF; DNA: TGTGCCAGTAGTAAACAGGTACGCACAGATACGCAGTATTTT
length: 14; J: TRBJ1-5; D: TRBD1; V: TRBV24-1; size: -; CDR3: CATGTGDSNQPQHF; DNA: TGTGCCACTGGGACAGGGGATAGCAATCAGCCCCAGCATTTT
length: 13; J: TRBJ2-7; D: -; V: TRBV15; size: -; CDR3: CATSIQLRDEQYF; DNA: TGTGCCACCAGTATTCAACTGAGGGACGAGCAGTACTTC
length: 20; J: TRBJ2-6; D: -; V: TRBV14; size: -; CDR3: CASSQGVVQQVNSGANVLTF; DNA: TGTGCCAGCAGCCAAGGGGTAGTACAGCAAGTAAACTCTGGGGCCAACGTCCTGACTTTC
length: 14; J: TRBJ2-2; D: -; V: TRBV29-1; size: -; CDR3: CSGRLQQDTGELFF; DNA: TGCAGCGGAAGATTACAGCAAGACACCGGGGAGCTGTTTTTT
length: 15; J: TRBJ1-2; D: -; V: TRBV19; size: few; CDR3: CASSIGPASGYGYTF; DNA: TGTGCCAGTAGTATTGGACCGGCGTCGGGGTATGGCTACACCTTC
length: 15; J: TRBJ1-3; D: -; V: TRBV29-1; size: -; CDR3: CSVEERFNSGNTIYF; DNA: TGCAGCGTTGAAGAGAGGTTTAACTCTGGAAACACCATATATTTT
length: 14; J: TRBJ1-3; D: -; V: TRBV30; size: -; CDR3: CAWISAYQGSTIYF; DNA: TGTGCCTGGATTTCTGCCTACCAGGGGAGCACCATATATTTT
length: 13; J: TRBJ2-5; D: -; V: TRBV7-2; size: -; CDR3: CASSLGLARTQYF; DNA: TGTGCCAGCAGCTTAGGGCTAGCCCGGACCCAGTACTTC
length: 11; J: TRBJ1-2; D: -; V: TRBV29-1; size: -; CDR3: CSAGASYGYTF; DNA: TGCAGCGCGGGGGCTTCCTATGGCTACACCTTC
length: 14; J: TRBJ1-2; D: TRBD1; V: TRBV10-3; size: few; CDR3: CAISDQGQGRGYTF; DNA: TGTGCCATCAGTGACCAGGGACAGGGGAGAGGCTACACCTTC
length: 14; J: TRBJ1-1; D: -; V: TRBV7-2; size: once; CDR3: CASSWPQANTEAFF; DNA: TGTGCCAGCAGCTGGCCCCAGGCGAACACTGAAGCTTTCTTT
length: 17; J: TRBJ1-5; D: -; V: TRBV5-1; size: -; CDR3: CASSLIGPPGSNQPQHF; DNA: TGCGCCAGCAGCTTGATAGGGCCGCCGGGGAGCAATCAGCCCCAGCATTTT
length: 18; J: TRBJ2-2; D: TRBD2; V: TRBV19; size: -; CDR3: CASSVGLAYGTNTGELFF; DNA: TGTGCCAGTAGTGTGGGACTAGCGTATGGCACGAACACCGGGGAGCTGTTTTTT
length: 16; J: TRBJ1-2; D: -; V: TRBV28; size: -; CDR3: CASSFILSTTNYGYTF; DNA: TGTGCCAGCAGTTTTATCCTTTCAACAACTAACTATGGCTACACCTTC
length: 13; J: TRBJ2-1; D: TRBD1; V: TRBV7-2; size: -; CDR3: CASSPRGQGEQFF; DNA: TGTGCCAGCAGCCCCAGGGGGCAGGGTGAGCAGTTCTTC
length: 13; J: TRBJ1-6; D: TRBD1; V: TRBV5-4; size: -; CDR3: CASSGTGERALHF; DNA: TGTGCCAGCAGCGGGACAGGGGAACGAGCCCTCCACTTT
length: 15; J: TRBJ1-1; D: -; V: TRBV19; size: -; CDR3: CASTINNGSPHEAFF; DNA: TGTGCCAGTACCATAAACAATGGTTCCCCACATGAAGCTTTCTTT
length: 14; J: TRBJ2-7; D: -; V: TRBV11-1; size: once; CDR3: CASSPVDNSYEQYF; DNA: TGTGCCAGCAGCCCGGTGGACAACTCCTACGAGCAGTACTTC
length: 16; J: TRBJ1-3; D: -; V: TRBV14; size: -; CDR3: CASSQAFKGAGNTIYF; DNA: TGTGCCAGCAGCCAAGCGTTTAAAGGGGCTGGAAACACCATATATTTT
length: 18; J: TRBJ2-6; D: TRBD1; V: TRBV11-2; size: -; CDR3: CASSPRTGHSSGANVLTF; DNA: TGTGCCAGCAGCCCTAGGACAGGGCACAGCTCTGGGGCCAACGTCCTGACTTTC
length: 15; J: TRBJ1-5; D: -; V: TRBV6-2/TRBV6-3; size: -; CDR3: CASSSRDISNQPQHF; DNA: TGTGCCAGCAGTTCCCGGGACATTAGCAATCAGCCCCAGCATTTT
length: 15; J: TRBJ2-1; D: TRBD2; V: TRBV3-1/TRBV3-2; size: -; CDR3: CASSHGGAGGGEQFF; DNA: TGTGCCAGCAGCCACGGCGGGGCCGGGGGGGGTGAGCAGTTCTTC
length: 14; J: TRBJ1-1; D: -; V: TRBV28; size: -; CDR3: CASRPQGTVTEAFF; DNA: TGTGCCAGCAGACCACAGGGAACGGTCACTGAAGCTTTCTTT
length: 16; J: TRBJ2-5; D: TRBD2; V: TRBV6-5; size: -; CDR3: CASSYSLSGAQETQYF; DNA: TGTGCCAGCAGTTACTCGTTAAGCGGGGCCCAAGAGACCCAGTACTTC
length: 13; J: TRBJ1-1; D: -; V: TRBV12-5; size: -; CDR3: CASVTNMNTEAFF; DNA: TGTGCTAGTGTCACGAACATGAACACTGAAGCTTTCTTT